Each of the 27 T cell receptor beta chains below was sequenced from the same sample in a study of T cells in Graves' hyperthyroidism and ophthalmopathy. The CDR3 regions of TCR beta were amplified from RNA transcripts. A set of HTBI primers served as the primers for a first-round RT-PCR of the TCR CDR3. TCRdb processed the multiplex PCR reads anew with MiXCR; each CDR3 protein has one entry. Altogether some 650,000 distinct CDR3 sequences are present, 16% being singletons, with the ten largest covering approximately 3.5%. The specimen was blood. The receptors shown here come from a woman in her forties with Graves' ophthalmopathy.

This clonotype was seen at least ten times. V and J are TRBV2 and TRBJ2-5, with 12 bases lining up with TRBD1. The CDR3 consists of 14 residues. V trimming: 6 bases; J trimming: 4 bases; junction bases outside the gene matches: 3. The germline V gene has CDR1 SNHLY and CDR2 FYNNEI. The CDR3 sequence: CASRGDRGRETQYF. The CDR3 DNA reads TGTGCCAGCAGGGGGGACAGGGGGCGAGAGACCCAGTACTTC. Supplemented by reference TRBV2 and TRBJ2-5, the full variable domain reads EPEVTQTPSHQVTQMGQEVILRCVPISNHLYFYWYRQILGQKVEFLVSFYNNEISEKSEIFDDQFSVERPDGSNFTLKIRSTKLEDSAMYFCASRGDRGRETQYFGPGTRLLVL.

This clonotype was recorded at least ten times. V gene TRBV6-2 or TRBV6-3 combines with J gene TRBJ2-7, with D possibly TRBD2 on 5 matching bases. CDR1 is MNHEY, CDR2 SVGEGT, per germline. The V end was cut by 6 bases, the J end by 3 bases, with 12 bases between. The CDR3 covers 13 residues. As DNA, the CDR3 is TGTGCCAGCAGGCTCGACGGGAACTACGAGCAGTACTTC. Protein sequence: CASRLDGNYEQYF.

This clonotype was counted ten times or more. V usage is TRBV28 and J usage is TRBJ2-7, with 7 bases aligning to TRBD1. The V and J ends lost 5 bases and 7 bases, in that order; junction bases with no gene match: 14. The CDR3 is 15 amino acids. In germline, CDR1 is MDHEN, CDR2 SYDVKM. This chain's CDR3 is CASSLLRTGVIEQYF. In DNA, the CDR3 is TGTGCCAGCAGTCTTCTTCGGACAGGAGTTATTGAGCAGTACTTC.

The DNA of the CDR3 is TGTGCCAGCAGCCCACTACTGGGGGACAGTTATGGCTACACCTTC. Translating gives CASSPLLGDSYGYTF. V and J are TRBV3-1 and TRBJ1-2; 7 bases are shared with TRBD1. V was pared by 4 bases and J by 5 bases, with 10 bases of the junction left unmatched. Germline V gene lookup returns CDR1 LGHDT and CDR2 YNNKEL (reference sequence). The CDR3 has 15 amino acids.

Points on this clonotype: This may be a read error: a much more frequent sequence differs by one nucleotide. The V and J genes are TRBV7-9 and TRBJ2-7, with 10 nucleotides matching TRBD2. The length of the CDR3 is 16 residues. In germline, CDR1 is SEHNR, CDR2 FQNEAQ (reference sequence). The trim removed 0 bases at V and 7 bases at J, leaving 9 bases unmatched. CDR3 bases: TGTGCCAGCAGCTTAGCGCAAAGCGGGGGGGCTGGGGAGCAGTACTTC. Translation gives CASSLAQSGGAGEQYF.

The gene calls are TRBV20-1 and TRBJ2-6; 9 bases align to TRBD1. V was pared by 4 bases and J by 0 bases, with 10 bases of the junction left unmatched. Looked up from germline, CDR1 is DFQATT and CDR2 is SNEGSKA (reference sequence). CDR3 length: 18 residues. Written as DNA, the CDR3 is TGCAGTGCTACCCCGCTCGGGACAGGGTCCTCTGGGGCCAACGTCCTGACTTTC. It specifies CSATPLGTGSSGANVLTF.

This clonotype was detected once. The chain combines TRBV28 with TRBJ1-1; D remains unclear. Looked up from germline, CDR1 is MDHEN and CDR2 is SYDVKM. This CDR3 has 14 amino acids. V lost 7 bases to trimming and J lost 2 bases, with 14 bases between them. CDR3 in amino acids: CASTPPRVNTEAFF. The CDR3 DNA sequence: TGTGCCAGCACCCCCCCCCGGGTAAACACTGAAGCTTTCTTT. The full variable domain, in which reference TRBV28 and TRBJ1-1 provide the parts outside the CDR3, is DVKVTQSSRYLVKRTGEKVFLECVQDMDHENMFWYRQDPGLGLRLIYFSYDVKMKEKGDIPEGYSVSREKKERFSLILESASTNQTSMYLCASTPPRVNTEAFFGQGTRLTVV.

This sequence joins TRBV6-1 and TRBJ1-5, with D perhaps TRBD1 (5 bases). CDR3 length: 18 amino acids. The V gene lost 5 bases and the J gene lost 4 bases, with 24 bases spanning the gap. The germline V gene encodes CDR1 MNHNS and CDR2 SASEGT. The CDR3 nucleotides are TGTGCCAGCAGTAAGAAAAAATTCGGGACGAATCTAAATCAGCCCCAGCATTTT. Amino acid sequence: CASSKKKFGTNLNQPQHF.

CDR3 nucleotide sequence: TGTGCCAGCAGCGTAGATATAGCGGGGGAGAGCTGCGAGCAGTACTTC. Translated: CASSVDIAGESCEQYF. This sequence joins TRBV9 and TRBJ2-7; TRBD2 agrees at 9 bases. The V and J ends lost 0 bases and 6 bases, in that order; junction bases with no gene match: 10. Germline CDR1 reads SGDLS; CDR2 reads YYNGEE. The CDR3 sequence is 16 residues long.

This clonotype was seen ten or more times. The V gene is TRBV7-9, the J gene TRBJ2-1; D possibly matches TRBD1 or TRBD2 (5 bases each). This CDR3 comprises 16 residues. Trimming took off 6 bases at V and 4 bases at J, with 19 bases between the two ends. The germline V gene encodes CDR1 SEHNR and CDR2 FQNEAQ (reference sequence). CDR3 sequence reads: CASSFGPDRLYNEQFF. Here the CDR3 DNA reads TGTGCCAGCAGTTTTGGGCCCGACAGACTATACAATGAGCAGTTCTTC.

This clonotype appeared a single time. The V gene is TRBV11-3, the J gene TRBJ2-1; TRBD1 agrees at 12 bases. Per the germline V gene, CDR1 is SGHNT and CDR2 is YENEEA. This CDR3 comprises 19 residues. The V segment lost 4 bases and the J segment 2 bases; nucleotides outside the gene matches: 12. The CDR3 is CASSSSGTGGVFTYNEQFF. In nucleotides, the CDR3 is TGTGCCAGCAGCTCCTCCGGGACAGGGGGCGTGTTTACCTACAATGAGCAGTTCTTC.

The chain recombines TRBV20-1 with TRBJ2-7, with D maybe TRBD2 (5 bases). Looked up from germline, CDR1 is DFQATT and CDR2 is SNEGSKA (reference sequence). The CDR3 is made up of 14 amino acids. V lost 5 bases and J 5 bases, leaving 19 bases between the germline ends. The chain's CDR3 is CSAGRGNSGHEQYF. In nucleotides, the CDR3 is TGCAGTGCTGGAAGAGGGAATTCGGGTCACGAGCAGTACTTC.

This clonotype was recorded at least ten times. The rearrangement links TRBV18 to TRBJ1-5; D gene uncertain. The CDR3 is 15 amino acids. Trimming shortened V by 3 bases and J by 1 base, and 10 bases separated the two germline ends. Germline V lookup: CDR1 KGHSH, CDR2 LQKENI. CDR3 sequence: CASSPEGPSNQPQHF. The CDR3 DNA follows: TGTGCCAGCTCACCCGAGGGTCCCAGCAATCAGCCCCAGCATTTT. The whole variable domain, filled in from reference TRBV18 and TRBJ1-5, reads NAGVMQNPRHLVRRRGQEARLRCSPMKGHSHVYWYRQLPEEGLKFMVYLQKENIIDESGMPKERFSAEFPKEGPSILRIQQVVRGDSAAYFCASSPEGPSNQPQHFGDGTRLSIL.

The rearrangement uses TRBV6-5 and TRBJ2-1, with a weak D call TRBD1 (5 bases). The germline V gene encodes CDR1 MNHEY and CDR2 SVGAGI. Trimming shortened V by 0 bases and J by 0 bases, and 6 bases separated the two germline ends. This CDR3 is built from 15 residues. In DNA, the CDR3 is TGTGCCAGCAGTTACTCTGACAGCTCCTACAATGAGCAGTTCTTC. Encoded protein: CASSYSDSSYNEQFF.

This clonotype is a singleton in its sample. The gene calls are TRBV7-6 and TRBJ1-5; D not certain. The germline gives CDR1 SGHVS, CDR2 FNYEAQ. V was pared by 1 base and J by 9 bases, with 10 bases between. The CDR3 has 13 residues. CDR3 protein: CASSLDPGGPQHF. The DNA of the CDR3 is TGTGCCAGCAGCTTAGACCCAGGAGGGCCCCAGCATTTT.

Remarks on this clonotype: With a much larger clone just one base away, this may be a read error. The conserved phenylalanine or tryptophan is not found at the CDR3 terminus, so this likely reflects a read error. This rearrangement joins TRBV27 to TRBJ2-1; the D is unclear. The CDR3 is 12 residues long. Germline values: CDR1 MNHEY, CDR2 SMNVEV (reference sequence). V shed 1 base and J shed 9 bases, with 7 bases lying between them. CDR3 loop: CASSLYGFEQFL. The CDR3 bases are TGTGCCAGCAGTTTATATGGGTTTGAGCAGTTCCTC.

This chain uses TRBV19 with TRBJ1-1; the D is unclear. The CDR3 length is 12 residues. CDR1 is LNHDA and CDR2 is SQIVND in the germline V gene (reference sequence). V dropped 3 bases and J dropped 11 bases, with 13 bases sitting between them. The CDR3 protein is CASSIDGIRAFF. CDR3 nucleotides: TGTGCCAGTAGTATCGACGGGATAAGGGCTTTCTTT.

This clonotype was counted ten times or more. J is TRBJ2-7 and V is TRBV18; TRBD2 agrees at 7 bases. Germline-derived CDR1 and CDR2 are KGHSH and LQKENI. There are 14 residues in the CDR3. The J segment lost 7 bases and the V segment lost 3 bases, leaving 9 bases of the junction unmatched. As DNA, the CDR3 is TGTGCCAGCTCACCCGGGGACTCCGGGAGGGAGCAGTACTTC. Its translation is CASSPGDSGREQYF.

This clonotype was counted a few times. The chain uses TRBV6-1 and TRBJ2-1; 8 bases are shared with TRBD1. In germline, CDR1 is MNHNS, CDR2 SASEGT. The CDR3 sequence is 14 residues long. The V and J ends lost 6 bases and 4 bases, in that order; junction bases with no gene match: 5. CDR3 nucleotide sequence: TGTGCCAGCAGAACGGACAGGGCATACAATGAGCAGTTCTTC. Protein sequence: CASRTDRAYNEQFF.

The chain is built from TRBV9 and TRBJ2-5; D assignment may be TRBD1 or TRBD2 (5 bases each). This CDR3 comprises 15 residues. Between the trimmed V and J ends, which lost 4 bases and 2 bases, there was a span of 15 bases. CDR1 and CDR2 from the germline V gene are SGDLS and YYNGEE. CDR3 in amino acids: CASSREAWGQETQYF. The CDR3 nucleotides are TGTGCCAGCAGCAGAGAAGCCTGGGGGCAAGAGACCCAGTACTTC.

J is TRBJ2-1 and V is TRBV7-2, with D perhaps matching TRBD1 or TRBD2 (6 bases each). The CDR3 contains 12 residues. Trimming pared 2 bases from V and 13 bases from J, leaving 12 bases between. The V gene's germline CDR1 is SGHTA and CDR2 FQGNSA. CDR3 DNA sequence: TGTGCCAGCAGCTTACAGCCGGGGGCTCAGTTCTTC. This encodes CASSLQPGAQFF. Variable domain in full (rest from reference TRBV7-2 and TRBJ2-1): GAGVSQSPSNKVTEKGKDVELRCDPISGHTALYWYRQSLGQGLEFLIYFQGNSAPDKSGLPSDRFSAERTGGSVSTLTIQRTQQEDSAVYLCASSLQPGAQFFGPGTRLTVL.

This clonotype showed up many times. The rearrangement links TRBV4-1 to TRBJ2-3, with TRBD2 identical over 10 bases. Germline loops: CDR1 MGHRA, CDR2 YSYEKL. The length of the CDR3 is 17 residues. V gave up 4 bases and J gave up 0 bases; unmatched junction bases: 7. Here the CDR3 reads CASSPREGLASTDTQYF. The CDR3, as DNA: TGCGCCAGCAGCCCCCGAGAGGGACTAGCGAGCACAGATACGCAGTATTTT.

About this clonotype itself: This clone may be a read error of a much larger clone one base away. The V and J genes are TRBV3-1 and TRBJ2-3; no reliable D call. This CDR3 region has 14 residues. Trimming shortened V by 1 base and J by 6 bases, and 11 bases separated the two germline ends. Germline V CDR1 and CDR2: LGHDT, YNNKEL (reference sequence). The CDR3 sequence is CASSQGLGLDTQYF. The CDR3 coding sequence is TGTGCCAGCAGCCAAGGACTCGGGTTGGATACGCAGTATTTT.

This clonotype was detected many times. The chain joins TRBV7-3 to TRBJ2-3, with D perhaps assigned TRBD1 or TRBD2 (5 bases each). Trimming removed 4 bases from V and 4 bases from J, with 12 bases in between. CDR3 size: 14 residues. CDR1 and CDR2 from the germline V gene are SGHTA and FQGTGA. CDR3 in amino acids: CASSSLGTADTQYF. In DNA form, the CDR3 reads TGTGCCAGCAGCTCCCTCGGGACGGCAGATACGCAGTATTTT.

There are many counts of this clonotype. V usage is TRBV3-1 and J usage is TRBJ2-1, with D possibly matching TRBD2 (6 bases). Per germline, CDR1 LGHDT and CDR2 YNNKEL (reference sequence). The CDR3 loop spans 17 amino acids. The V and J ends lost 2 bases and 0 bases respectively, with 14 bases between them. The CDR3, as DNA: TGTGCCAGCAGCCAATGGGGTAGCGGAGACTCCTACAATGAGCAGTTCTTC. Residues: CASSQWGSGDSYNEQFF.

This clonotype has more than one count but fewer than ten. J is TRBJ2-2 and V is TRBV5-1; 9 bases match TRBD1. This CDR3 is 15 amino acids long. CDR1 SGHRS and CDR2 YFSETQ come from the germline V gene. V trimming: 4 bases; J trimming: 4 bases; junction bases outside the gene matches: 5. The CDR3 sequence: CASSDNRGRTGELFF. CDR3 sequence (DNA): TGCGCCAGCAGCGATAACAGGGGGCGCACCGGGGAGCTGTTTTTT.

This rearrangement joins TRBV7-8 to TRBJ1-5; 7 positions agree with TRBD1. Germline V CDR1 and CDR2: SGHVS, FQNEAQ. Losses at the gene ends were 0 bases for V and 0 bases for J; bases not matched to a gene: 20. There are 22 residues in the CDR3. CDR3 in DNA: TGTGCCAGCAGCTTAGCGAGGTCCCCGAGACAGGGCCTTTTAAATAGCAATCAGCCCCAGCATTTT. The encoded protein is CASSLARSPRQGLLNSNQPQHF.